A selection of T cell receptor beta chains follows, all from one sample in a study of T cell repertoires in cytomegalovirus infection. TCRdb ran MiXCR on the reads and lists one entry per CDR3 protein. The sample holds a few hundred thousand distinct CDR3 sequences, 30% to 40% seen once. For these receptors, no antigen is known. This sample comprised cultured PBMCs, obtained from culture after CMV antigen stimulation. These receptors were collected from a human donor in good health (CMV status not recorded). Some clones in this sample may be carry-over from other donors' samples. The CDR3 runs from the conserved cysteine through the conserved F or W. D genes are given only for firm matches. The listing skips clone size in some rows; elsewhere it reads once, few, many or a size class.

TRBD1 TRBJ1-1 many TRBV11-3 TGTGCCAGCAGCTCCGGACAGGGGTTCGCTGAAGCTTTCTTT CASSSGQGFAEAFF
. TRBJ2-1 few TRBV12-3/TRBV12-4 TGTGCCAGCACCCCCTCCCGAGGGGGGGTGTACAATGAGCAGTTCTTC CASTPSRGGVYNEQFF
. TRBJ1-1 few TRBV7-2 TGTGCCAGCTTACCCGGTAGAGGGAACACTGAAGCTTTCTTT CASLPGRGNTEAFF
TRBD2 TRBJ2-1 . TRBV13 TGTGCCAGCAGCCAGCCTAGCGGCACCTACAATGAGCAGTTCTTC CASSQPSGTYNEQFF
. TRBJ2-3 . TRBV12-3/TRBV12-4 TGTGCCAGCAGTCCCCAAAGCGTATCATACAACCGGGATACGCAGTATTTT CASSPQSVSYNRDTQYF
. TRBJ2-2 few TRBV12-5 TGTGCTACCTCAAGAAAGGGCACCGGGGAGCTGTTTTTT CATSRKGTGELFF
TRBD1 TRBJ2-2 . TRBV7-6 TGTGCCAGCAGCTTTAGTACCGATAAGGACAGGGTGTACACCGGGGAGCTGTTTTTT CASSFSTDKDRVYTGELFF
. TRBJ1-5 . TRBV28 TGTGCCAGCAATCAACAGGGTAGCAATCAGCCCCAGCATTTT CASNQQGSNQPQHF
TRBD1 TRBJ2-1 . TRBV9 TGTGCCAGCAGCGTCCACCCGCCGGGACAGGGGAATGAGCAGTTCTTC CASSVHPPGQGNEQFF
. TRBJ2-2 few TRBV11-3 TGTGCCAGCAGCTTAACCCCACGGGTCAACACCGGGGAGCTGTTTTTT CASSLTPRVNTGELFF
. TRBJ1-5 many TRBV7-2 TGTGCCAGCAGCTTAGGGGGAGAGCAGCCCCAGCATTTT CASSLGGEQPQHF
TRBD1 TRBJ2-1 . TRBV27 TGTGCCGGCTCGGACAGGCCCTTCTCCTACAATGAGCAGTTCTTC CAGSDRPFSYNEQFF
. TRBJ2-1 . TRBV6-6 TGTGCCAGCAGTTACTCTCCAGGGGGGAGCTCCTACAATGAGCAGTTCTTC CASSYSPGGSSYNEQFF
. TRBJ2-7 . TRBV29-1 TGCAGCGTTTTAACCTCAGGGATAACCTACGAGCAGTACTTC CSVLTSGITYEQYF
TRBD2 TRBJ2-1 . TRBV7-3 TGTGCCAGCAGCCCCCGTGGGACTAGCGGGACTAATGAGCAGTTCTTC CASSPRGTSGTNEQFF
. TRBJ1-2 many TRBV7-2 TGTGCCAGCAGCTTAGTGGTTACAGACTATGGCTACACCTTC CASSLVVTDYGYTF
TRBD2 TRBJ2-5 many TRBV7-2 TGTGCCAGCAGCTTCGGACTAGCGGGAGGGGGGGAGACCCAGTACTTC CASSFGLAGGGETQYF
. TRBJ2-1 few TRBV12-3/TRBV12-4 TGTGCCAGCAGCCTGTCCTCAAGAAATGAGCAGTTCTTC CASSLSSRNEQFF
. TRBJ1-2 . TRBV11-2 TGTGCCAGCAGCTTCGTGGAGGGGTGGAACTATGGCTACACCTTC CASSFVEGWNYGYTF
. TRBJ2-3 . TRBV7-8 TGTGCCAGCAGCTTATCCCAGATTTGGGCAACCAGGTCGGATACGCAGTATTTT CASSLSQIWATRSDTQYF
. TRBJ1-5 few TRBV28 TGTGCCAGCAGGTCTTGGGGAAATCAGCCCCAGCATTTT CASRSWGNQPQHF
TRBD2 TRBJ2-3 few TRBV27 TGTGCCAGCACCGAGATTGGAGTAGCGGGAGCGACAGATACGCAGTATTTT CASTEIGVAGATDTQYF
. TRBJ1-4 . TRBV10-3 TGTGCCATCAGGGACCATAATGAAAAACTGTTTTTT CAIRDHNEKLFF
. TRBJ2-1 . TRBV18 TGTGCCAGCTCACCTTACCAAACTGGGAGCTCCTACAATGAGCAGTTCTTC CASSPYQTGSSYNEQFF
. TRBJ1-4 many TRBV7-8 TGTGCCAGCAGCTTAGCGGCGGGGGGGACTGAAAAACTGTTTTTT CASSLAAGGTEKLFF
. TRBJ2-3 few TRBV20-1 TGCAGTGCTAGACAGTTTTTAAGGGCCACAGATACGCAGTATTTT CSARQFLRATDTQYF
. TRBJ2-6 . TRBV27 TGTGCCAGCAGTTCCCTGCAAATGTCTGGGGCCAACGTCCTGACTTTC CASSSLQMSGANVLTF
TRBD1 TRBJ2-4 few TRBV2 TGTGCCAGCAGGGGGGAACAGGGGGCGGAAAACATTCAGTACTTC CASRGEQGAENIQYF
TRBD1 TRBJ1-1 few TRBV11-3 TGTGCCAGCACCTCGGGACAGGTGAACACTGAAGCTTTCTTT CASTSGQVNTEAFF
TRBD2 TRBJ2-2 few TRBV2 TGTGCCAGCAGCAAACTAGCGGGAGAGAACACCGGGGAGCTGTTTTTT CASSKLAGENTGELFF
TRBD2 TRBJ2-2 many TRBV7-2 TGTGCCAGCAGCTTATTTAGCGGGAGCGACACCGGGGAGCTGTTTTTT CASSLFSGSDTGELFF
. TRBJ2-2 few TRBV20-1 TGCAGTGCTAGAGATGGTGAGGGGGGAAACACCGGGGAGCTGTTTTTT CSARDGEGGNTGELFF
TRBD2 TRBJ2-1 . TRBV6-1 TGTGCCTCACGACCCGCTAGCGGGAGTTACAATGAGCAGTTCTTC CASRPASGSYNEQFF
TRBD1 TRBJ2-1 few TRBV19 TGTGCCAGTAGTATAAAGACAGGGGTCATAAGAGATGAGCAGTTCTTC CASSIKTGVIRDEQFF
. TRBJ2-6 . TRBV27 TGTGCCAGCAGTCACCTACAGGGAAGCGGGGCCAACGTCCTGACTTTC CASSHLQGSGANVLTF
. TRBJ1-4 many TRBV7-6 TGTGCCAGCAGCTTACCGGCGGGACGAAAACTGTTTTTT CASSLPAGRKLFF
. TRBJ2-1 many TRBV7-9 TGTGCCAGCAGCTTAGATTCAGGGAGTATTTACAATGAGCAGTTCTTC CASSLDSGSIYNEQFF
TRBD1 TRBJ2-7 . TRBV6-1 TGTGCCAGCAGTTACACCGATCCGGGACAGGGGGACGAGCAGTACTTC CASSYTDPGQGDEQYF
. TRBJ2-5 many TRBV7-2 TGTGCCAGCAGCTCAGAGGAGACCCAGTACTTC CASSSEETQYF
. TRBJ2-1 . TRBV11-3 TGTGCCAGCAGCTTAGATACGTCATTGCAGGACAATGAGCAGTTCTTC CASSLDTSLQDNEQFF
TRBD2 TRBJ2-1 . TRBV2 TGTGCCAGCAGCGAGACCATTAGCGGGGTGGGGCTTGAGCAGTTCTTC CASSETISGVGLEQFF